A selection of T cell receptor beta chains follows, all from one sample in a study of naive and memory T cell subsets. From the 5' RACE reads, TCRdb called clonotypes with MiXCR, one entry per CDR3 protein. The sample lists approximately 24,000 distinct CDR3 sequences, around a quarter occurring once. The receptors were sampled from a female donor in good health. Each CDR3 is given with its conserved first and last residue. The order of the fields is V gene, CDR3 protein.

TRBV20-1,CSAAEGYTF
TRBV10-3,CAIMDSLSSEQYF
TRBV15,CATSREGTGAQQYF
TRBV10-3,CAISVDSYQPQHF
TRBV20-1,CSARGTGYSDEQFF
TRBV7-9,CASSTQGQGAPLVYGYTF
TRBV29-1,CSVEEPGLGWDEQFF
TRBV29-1,CSAADRLGNTIYF
TRBV30,CAYRQVGLSGANVLTF
TRBV29-1,CSVYRVTDTQYF
TRBV7-8,CASSLASGGGLETQYF
TRBV20-1,CSARSGQETQYF
TRBV7-9,CASSPRGLAGAYEQYF
TRBV6-1,CASSEEQFAGELFF
TRBV20-1,CSARGSRDNEQFF
TRBV12-3/TRBV12-4,CASSLRNTEAFF
TRBV7-8,CASSGAGDTQYF
TRBV10-1,CASSEARDTQYF
TRBV20-1,CSAKEDREKETQYF
TRBV20-1,CSARTDNNEQFF
TRBV20-1,CSARLGGDTQYF
TRBV4-2,CASSQDGVTLKFF
TRBV7-2,CASSRRTMNTEAFF
TRBV7-9,CASSSGGLAGFTDTQYF
TRBV7-2,CASSPRLILYEQYF
TRBV6-5,CASRTVDSNTGELFF
TRBV4-3,CASSHTGYGGYTF
TRBV20-1,CSARRDANQPQHF
TRBV20-1,CSAPRAMGTEAFF
TRBV20-1,CSAKAGVRAETQYF
TRBV20-1,CSARLAGGNNEQFF
TRBV20-1,CSAKEGEFYEQYF
TRBV6-4,CASSARGGGTDTQYF
TRBV6-5,CASEAGSGNEQFF
TRBV20-1,CSARGPGRSNQPQHF
TRBV20-1,CSARDWASGRGAGYNEQFF
TRBV7-2,CASSSNRGKETQYF
TRBV6-2/TRBV6-3,CASRLAVSYEQYF
TRBV18,CASSPTTTGGSANTEAFF
TRBV20-1,CSATPGIAGTYNEQFF
TRBV9,CASSEDPSGPKNIQYF
TRBV2,CASTLEVETQYF
TRBV6-5,CASSPGANYGYTF
TRBV6-5,CASSPMLRGTLPRDTQYF
TRBV20-1,CSASRENRELFF
TRBV29-1,CSVVRTSGLMETQYF
TRBV29-1,CSVSESLLSSEQFF
TRBV6-5,CASTGQAFYGYTF
TRBV29-1,CSVATGVGQPQHF
TRBV20-1,CSASSGTHAGTQYF
TRBV19,CASSNPGTLNTEAFF
TRBV20-1,CSALGLDNEQFF
TRBV7-9,CASSLVARETQYF
TRBV7-2,CASSPTGHSAETQYF
TRBV5-6,CASSRTSVETQYF
TRBV6-5,CASSRTGGNTEAFF
TRBV7-9,CASSPGQGAGGNQPQHF
TRBV19,CASSNSVEWNTGEQYF
TRBV29-1,CSGERDPWPYNEQFF
TRBV20-1,CSARRGATEAFF